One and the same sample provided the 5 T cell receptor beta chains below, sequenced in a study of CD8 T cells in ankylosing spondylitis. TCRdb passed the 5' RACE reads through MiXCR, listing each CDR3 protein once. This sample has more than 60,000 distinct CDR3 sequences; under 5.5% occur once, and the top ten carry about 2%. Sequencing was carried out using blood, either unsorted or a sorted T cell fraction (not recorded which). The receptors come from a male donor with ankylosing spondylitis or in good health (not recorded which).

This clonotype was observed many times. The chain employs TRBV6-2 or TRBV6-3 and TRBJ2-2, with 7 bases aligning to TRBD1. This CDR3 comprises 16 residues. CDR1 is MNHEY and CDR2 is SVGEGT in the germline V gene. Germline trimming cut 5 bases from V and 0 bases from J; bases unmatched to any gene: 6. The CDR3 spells CASSENRGPNTGELFF. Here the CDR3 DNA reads TGTGCCAGCAGTGAAAACAGGGGACCGAACACCGGGGAGCTGTTTTTT.

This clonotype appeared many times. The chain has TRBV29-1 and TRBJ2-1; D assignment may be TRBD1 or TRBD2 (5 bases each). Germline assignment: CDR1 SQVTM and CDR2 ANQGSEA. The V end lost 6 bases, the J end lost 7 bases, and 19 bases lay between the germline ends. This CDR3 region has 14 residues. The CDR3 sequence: CSVAELAGMNEQFF. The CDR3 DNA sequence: TGCAGCGTCGCAGAGCTAGCAGGGATGAATGAGCAGTTCTTC.

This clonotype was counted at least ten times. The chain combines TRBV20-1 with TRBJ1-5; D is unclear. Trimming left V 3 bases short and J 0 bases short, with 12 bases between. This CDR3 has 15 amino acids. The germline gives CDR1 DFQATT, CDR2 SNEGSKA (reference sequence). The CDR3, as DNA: TGCAGTGCTAGGGAAGCCAAATATAGCAATCAGCCCCAGCATTTT. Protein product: CSAREAKYSNQPQHF.

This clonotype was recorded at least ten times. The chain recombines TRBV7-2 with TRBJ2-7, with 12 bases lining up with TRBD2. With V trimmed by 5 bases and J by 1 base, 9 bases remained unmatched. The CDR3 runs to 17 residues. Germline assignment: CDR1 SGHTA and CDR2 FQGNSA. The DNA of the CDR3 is TGTGCCAGCAGCCACCCTAGCGGGGGGGCCGTTTCCTACGAGCAGTACTTC. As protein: CASSHPSGGAVSYEQYF.

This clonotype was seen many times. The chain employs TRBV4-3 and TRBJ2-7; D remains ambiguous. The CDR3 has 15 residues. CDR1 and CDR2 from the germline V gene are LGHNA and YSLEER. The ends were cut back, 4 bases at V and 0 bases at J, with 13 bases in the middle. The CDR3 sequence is CASSPSVGASYEQYF. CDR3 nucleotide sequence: TGCGCCAGCAGCCCAAGCGTTGGTGCCTCCTACGAGCAGTACTTC.